This T cell receptor (beta chain) is drawn from a study of cytomegalovirus exposure and HLA in healthy donors. Findings of the study overall: A list of roughly 180 TCR beta chains associated with cytomegalovirus was given.

The CDR3 contains 15 residues. CDR1 is LNHNV and CDR2 is YYDKDF in the germline V gene (reference sequence). V shed 4 bases and J shed 2 bases, with 14 bases lying between them. For this clone: What it recognizes is unknown.

PCR used 60 Vbeta primers and 13 Jbeta primers. Generated by immunoSEQ multiplex PCR, the TCRdb table keeps only in-frame clones and is missing some. The sample has 150,000 to 200,000 clones. V gene TRBV15 combines with J gene TRBJ1-1, with D possibly matching TRBD1 (5 bases). This clonotype was sampled from a man aged 25-40 years in good health and CMV-seronegative. Material: PBMCs. The CDR3, as DNA: TGTGCCACCAGCACCCGGGAGGGGCTAAACACTGAAGCTTTCTTT. Its translation is CATSTREGLNTEAFF.